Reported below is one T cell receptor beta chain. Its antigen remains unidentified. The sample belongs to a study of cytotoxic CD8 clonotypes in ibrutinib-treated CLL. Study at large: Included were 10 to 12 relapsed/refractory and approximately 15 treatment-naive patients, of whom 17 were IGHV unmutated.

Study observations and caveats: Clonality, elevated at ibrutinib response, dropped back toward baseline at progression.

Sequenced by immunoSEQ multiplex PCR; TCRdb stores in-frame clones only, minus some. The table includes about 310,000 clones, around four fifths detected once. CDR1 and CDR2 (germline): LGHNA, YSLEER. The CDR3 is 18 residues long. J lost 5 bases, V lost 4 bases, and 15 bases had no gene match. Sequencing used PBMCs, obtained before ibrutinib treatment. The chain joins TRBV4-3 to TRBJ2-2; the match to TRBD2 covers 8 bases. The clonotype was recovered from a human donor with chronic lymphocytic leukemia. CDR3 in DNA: TGCGCCAGCAGCCCAAGGGCCTTCGTGGAGCGGGAGACCGGGGAGCTGTTTTTT. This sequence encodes CASSPRAFVERETGELFF.